Each of the 11 T cell receptor beta chains below was sequenced from the same sample in a study of blood T cells in healthy people across ages. Using a J-beta primer mix together with a sample-barcoded 5' primer, a second PCR was run for 7 to 11 cycles. TCRdb ran MiXCR on the 5' RACE reads and lists one entry per CDR3 protein. The table has about 800,000 distinct CDR3 sequences, 20% to 25% seen once; the top ten hold roughly 3.8%. The sample also formed part of further work on T cells of mothers and their children.

Sequencing was carried out using blood. Receptors originate from a boy aged 10-17 years in good health.

This chain joins TRBV27 and TRBJ1-2; 7 nucleotides align to TRBD1. Germline V CDR1 and CDR2: MNHEY, SMNVEV (reference sequence). The CDR3 is made up of 13 amino acids. J lost 8 bases, V lost 5 bases, and 8 bases had no gene match. The CDR3 loop is CASSAIGTVGYTF. In DNA form, the CDR3 reads TGTGCCAGCAGTGCCATCGGGACAGTGGGCTACACCTTC.

The J gene is TRBJ2-7, the V gene TRBV29-1; D is undetermined. The CDR3 runs 13 residues. The germline CDR1 and CDR2 sequences are SQVTM and ANQGSEA. The V gene lost 5 bases and the J gene lost 3 bases, with 14 bases spanning the gap. DNA of the CDR3: TGCAGCGTTCTGGGTCGAAACAACTACGAGCAGTACTTC. Translation gives CSVLGRNNYEQYF.

The V call is TRBV4-3, the J call TRBJ1-1; 7 nucleotides align to TRBD1. Germline trimming cut 2 bases from V and 5 bases from J; bases unmatched to any gene: 11. This CDR3 contains 16 residues. From germline, CDR1 is LGHNA and CDR2 YSLEER. CDR3 DNA: TGCGCCAGCAGCCAAAGCAACGACAGGGAGAGAACTGAAGCTTTCTTT. Its protein product is CASSQSNDRERTEAFF.

This clonotype was counted a few times. This chain links TRBV12-3 or TRBV12-4 with TRBJ1-1; D is possibly TRBD1 (6 bases). V was clipped by 6 bases and J by 4 bases, with 12 bases between them. CDR3 length: 13 residues. The CDR3 protein is CASSVGAITEAFF. CDR3 nucleotide sequence: TGTGCCAGCAGCGTGGGGGCCATCACTGAAGCTTTCTTT.

This chain connects TRBV29-1 to TRBJ2-5, with D possibly being TRBD2 (6 bases). The CDR3 is made up of 12 amino acids. Germline CDR1 reads SQVTM; CDR2 reads ANQGSEA. Trimming took off 7 bases at V and 4 bases at J, with 13 bases between the two ends. The CDR3 nucleotides read TGCAGCGGGGGGGATATGGGAGAGACCCAGTACTTC. Translating it yields CSGGDMGETQYF. Complete variable domain (other parts from reference TRBV29-1 and TRBJ2-5): SAVISQKPSRDICQRGTSLTIQCQVDSQVTMMFWYRQQPGQSLTLIATANQGSEATYESGFVIDKFPISRPNLTFSTLTVSNMSPEDSSIYLCSGGDMGETQYFGPGTRLLVL.

This clonotype was seen a handful of times. The chain is built from TRBV7-3 and TRBJ1-1, with D perhaps matching TRBD1 (5 bases). The CDR3 is 13 amino acids. Trimming took 3 bases from V and 5 from J, leaving 10 bases between them. Germline lookup yields CDR1 SGHTA and CDR2 FQGTGA. Here the CDR3 reads CASSLTEETEAFF. CDR3 sequence (DNA): TGTGCCAGCAGCTTGACAGAAGAAACTGAAGCTTTCTTT. The full variable domain, completed using reference TRBV7-3 and TRBJ1-1, is GAGVSQTPSNKVTEKGKYVELRCDPISGHTALYWYRQSLGQGPEFLIYFQGTGAADDSGLPNDRFFAVRPEGSVSTLKIQRTERGDSAVYLCASSLTEETEAFFGQGTRLTVV.

This clonotype appeared many times. The chain carries TRBV20-1 and TRBJ2-6; D is possibly TRBD1 or TRBD2 (5 bases each). Germline assignment: CDR1 DFQATT and CDR2 SNEGSKA (reference sequence). Trimming left V 6 bases short and J 3 bases short, with 12 bases between. This CDR3 has 14 residues. In DNA form, the CDR3 reads TGCAGTGCCGACCGGGACGGTGGGGCCAACGTCCTGACTTTC. It specifies CSADRDGGANVLTF.

The CDR3, as DNA: TGCGCCAGCAGCTTGGCCACACAGGGAAACGAGCAGTACTTC. Amino acids: CASSLATQGNEQYF. V usage is TRBV5-1 and J usage is TRBJ2-5; D is perhaps TRBD1 (6 bases). The end of the DNA aligns better with TRBJ2-7, so the J call may be wrong. Germline assignment: CDR1 SGHRS and CDR2 YFSETQ. The CDR3 length is 14 residues.

This clonotype turned up a few times. The chain uses TRBV6-5 and TRBJ2-7; 7 bases match TRBD2. The V gene end was trimmed by 1 base and the J gene end by 3 bases; junction bases not matched to a gene: 9. Germline V gene sequence: CDR1 MNHEY, CDR2 SVGAGI. There are 16 residues in the CDR3. Written as DNA, the CDR3 is TGTGCCAGCAGTTACTTTTCCGGGACTAAGGGCTACGAGCAGTACTTC. Its protein product is CASSYFSGTKGYEQYF.

The chain has TRBV18 and TRBJ1-1; 8 positions match TRBD1. The CDR3 is 17 amino acids. V shed 3 bases, J shed 2 bases, and the junction held 11 bases outside the gene matches. Germline assignment: CDR1 KGHSH and CDR2 LQKENI. CDR3 loop: CASSPLTGGLGNTEAFF. The CDR3 region has the DNA TGTGCCAGCTCACCTCTAACAGGGGGGCTCGGTAACACTGAAGCTTTCTTT.

The rearrangement uses TRBV9 and TRBJ1-2, with TRBD1 as a possible D gene (5 bases). CDR1 is SGDLS and CDR2 is YYNGEE in the germline V gene. The CDR3 contains 17 residues. The ends were cut back, 0 bases at V and 0 bases at J, with 15 bases in the middle. Here the CDR3 reads CASSVGGRATPNYGYTF. DNA of the CDR3: TGTGCCAGCAGCGTAGGTGGCAGGGCGACGCCTAACTATGGCTACACCTTC. The full variable domain, completed using reference TRBV9 and TRBJ1-2, is DSGVTQTPKHLITATGQRVTLRCSPRSGDLSVYWYQQSLDQGLQFLIQYYNGEERAKGNILERFSAQQFPDLHSELNLSSLELGDSALYFCASSVGGRATPNYGYTFGSGTRLTVV.